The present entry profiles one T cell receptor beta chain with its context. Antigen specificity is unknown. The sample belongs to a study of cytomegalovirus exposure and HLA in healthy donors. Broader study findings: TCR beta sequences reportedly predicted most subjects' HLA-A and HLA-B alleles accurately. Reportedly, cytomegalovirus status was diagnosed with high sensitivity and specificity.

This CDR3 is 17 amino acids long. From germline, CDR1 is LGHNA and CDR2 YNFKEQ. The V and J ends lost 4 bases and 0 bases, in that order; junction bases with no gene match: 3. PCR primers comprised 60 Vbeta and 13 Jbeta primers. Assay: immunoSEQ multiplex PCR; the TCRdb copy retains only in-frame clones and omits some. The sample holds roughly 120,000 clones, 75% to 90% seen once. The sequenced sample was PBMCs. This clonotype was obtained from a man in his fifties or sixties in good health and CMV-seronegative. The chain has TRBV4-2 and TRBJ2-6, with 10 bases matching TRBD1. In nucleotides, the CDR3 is TGTGCCAGCAGCCTGGACAGGGGGGGCTCTGGGGCCAACGTCCTGACTTTC. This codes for CASSLDRGGSGANVLTF.